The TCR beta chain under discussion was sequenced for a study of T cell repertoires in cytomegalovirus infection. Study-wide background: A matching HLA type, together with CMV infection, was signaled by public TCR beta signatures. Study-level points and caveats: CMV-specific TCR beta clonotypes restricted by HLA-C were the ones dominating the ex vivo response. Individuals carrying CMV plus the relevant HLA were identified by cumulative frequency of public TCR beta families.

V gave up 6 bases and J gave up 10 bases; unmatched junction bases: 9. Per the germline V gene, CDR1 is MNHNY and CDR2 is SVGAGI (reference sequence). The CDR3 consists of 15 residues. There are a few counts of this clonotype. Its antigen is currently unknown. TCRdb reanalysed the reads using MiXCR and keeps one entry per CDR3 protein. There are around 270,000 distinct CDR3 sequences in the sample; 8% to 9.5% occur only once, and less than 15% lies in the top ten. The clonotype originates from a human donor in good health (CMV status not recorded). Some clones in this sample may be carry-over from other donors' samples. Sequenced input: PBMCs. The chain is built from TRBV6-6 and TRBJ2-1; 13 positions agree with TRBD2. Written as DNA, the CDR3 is TGTGCCAGCAGCCCAACTAGCGGGAGGGAGGGGGAGCAGTTCTTC. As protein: CASSPTSGREGEQFF.